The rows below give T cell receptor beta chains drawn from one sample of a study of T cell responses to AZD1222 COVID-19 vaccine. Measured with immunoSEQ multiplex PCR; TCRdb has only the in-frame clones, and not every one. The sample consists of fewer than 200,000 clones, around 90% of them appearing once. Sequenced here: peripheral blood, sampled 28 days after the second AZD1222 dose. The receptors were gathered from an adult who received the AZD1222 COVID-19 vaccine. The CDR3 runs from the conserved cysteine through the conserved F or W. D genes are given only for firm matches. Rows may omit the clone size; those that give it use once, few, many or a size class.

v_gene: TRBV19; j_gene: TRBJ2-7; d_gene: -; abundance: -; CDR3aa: CASTSGVIGSEQYF; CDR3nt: TGTGCCAGTACATCGGGGGTGATTGGGAGCGAGCAGTACTTC
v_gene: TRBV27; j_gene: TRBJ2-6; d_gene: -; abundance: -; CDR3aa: CASRRTGTF; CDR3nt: TGTGCCAGCAGGCGTACAGGGACCTTC
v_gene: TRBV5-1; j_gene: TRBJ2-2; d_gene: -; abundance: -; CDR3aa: CASSLPTDGGTTGELFF; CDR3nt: TGCGCCAGCAGCTTGCCAACCGACGGGGGAACCACCGGGGAGCTGTTTTTT
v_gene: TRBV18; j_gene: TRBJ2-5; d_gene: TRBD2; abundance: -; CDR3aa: CASSPLGLAEETQYF; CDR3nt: TGTGCCAGCTCACCATTGGGACTAGCAGAGGAGACCCAGTACTTC
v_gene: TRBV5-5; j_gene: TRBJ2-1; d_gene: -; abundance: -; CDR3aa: CASSLQWNEQFF; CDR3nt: TGTGCCAGCAGCTTACAGTGGAATGAGCAGTTCTTC
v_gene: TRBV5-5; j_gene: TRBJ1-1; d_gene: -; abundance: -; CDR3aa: CASSPVRTLMNTEAFF; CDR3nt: TGTGCCAGCAGCCCCGTCCGGACCTTGATGAACACTGAAGCTTTCTTT
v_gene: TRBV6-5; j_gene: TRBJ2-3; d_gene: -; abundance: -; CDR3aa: CASSYGGRTDTQYF; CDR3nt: TGTGCCAGCAGTTACGGGGGCCGCACAGATACGCAGTATTTT
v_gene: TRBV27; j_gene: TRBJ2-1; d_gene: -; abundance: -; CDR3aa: CASSPLGAGNEQFF; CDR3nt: TGTGCCAGCAGTCCACTTGGGGCTGGCAATGAGCAGTTCTTC
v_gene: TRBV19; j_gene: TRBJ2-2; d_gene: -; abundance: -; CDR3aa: CASSMTWLRRGTGELFF; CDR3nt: TGTGCCAGTAGTATGACCTGGCTCAGGCGGGGCACCGGGGAGCTGTTTTTT
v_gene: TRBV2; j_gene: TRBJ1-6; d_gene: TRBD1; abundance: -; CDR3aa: CASSEALGGQGSPLHF; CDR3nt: TGTGCCAGCAGTGAAGCCCTCGGAGGACAGGGATCACCCCTCCACTTT
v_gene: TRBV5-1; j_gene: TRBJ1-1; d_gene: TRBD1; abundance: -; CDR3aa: CASSSGQGNEAFF; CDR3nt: TGCGCCAGCAGCTCAGGACAGGGTAATGAAGCTTTCTTT
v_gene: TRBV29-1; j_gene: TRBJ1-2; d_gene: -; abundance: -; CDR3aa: CSVEESGANYGYTF; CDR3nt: TGCAGCGTTGAAGAATCAGGCGCTAACTATGGCTACACCTTC
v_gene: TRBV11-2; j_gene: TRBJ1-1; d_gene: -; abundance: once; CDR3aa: CASSPRGGAEAFF; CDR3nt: TGTGCCAGCAGCCCCCGGGGAGGTGCTGAAGCTTTCTTT
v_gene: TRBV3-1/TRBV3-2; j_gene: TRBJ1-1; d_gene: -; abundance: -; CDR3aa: CASSQDGGRRAEAFF; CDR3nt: TGTGCCAGCAGCCAAGATGGGGGGCGGAGGGCTGAAGCTTTCTTT
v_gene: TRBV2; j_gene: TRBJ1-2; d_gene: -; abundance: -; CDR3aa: CASSKDLEGYTF; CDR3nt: TGTGCCAGCAGTAAGGATCTGGAGGGCTACACCTTC
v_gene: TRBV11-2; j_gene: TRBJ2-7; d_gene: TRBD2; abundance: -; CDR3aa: CASSLDPGGARLLRYEQYF; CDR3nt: TGTGCCAGCAGCTTAGATCCGGGAGGGGCTCGCCTTTTAAGATACGAGCAGTACTTC
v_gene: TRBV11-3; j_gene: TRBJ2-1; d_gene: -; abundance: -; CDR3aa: CASSAGRYNEQFF; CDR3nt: TGTGCCAGCAGCGCGGGACGGTACAATGAGCAGTTCTTC
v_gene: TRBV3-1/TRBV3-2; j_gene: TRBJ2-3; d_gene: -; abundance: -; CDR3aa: CASSQGAGGFTDTQYF; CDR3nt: TGTGCCAGCAGCCAGGGTGCCGGAGGGTTCACAGATACGCAGTATTTT
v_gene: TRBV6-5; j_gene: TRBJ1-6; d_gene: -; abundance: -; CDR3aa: CASNREANSPLHF; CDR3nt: TGTGCCAGCAACAGGGAAGCGAATTCACCCCTCCACTTT
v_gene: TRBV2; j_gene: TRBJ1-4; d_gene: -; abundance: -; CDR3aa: CASSTDNIEKLFF; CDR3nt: TGTGCCAGCAGTACGGACAATATTGAAAAACTGTTTTTT
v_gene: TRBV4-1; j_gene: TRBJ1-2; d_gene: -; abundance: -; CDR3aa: CASSPSGRGDYGYTF; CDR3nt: TGCGCCAGCAGCCCCTCGGGGAGGGGGGACTATGGCTACACCTTC
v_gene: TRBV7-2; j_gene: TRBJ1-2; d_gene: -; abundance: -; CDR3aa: CASSAGARRGYTF; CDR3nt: TGTGCCAGCAGCGCGGGGGCGAGGAGAGGCTACACCTTC
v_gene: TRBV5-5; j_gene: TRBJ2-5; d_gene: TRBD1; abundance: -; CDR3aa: CASSPGQAQETQYF; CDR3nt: TGTGCCAGCAGCCCGGGACAGGCCCAAGAGACCCAGTACTTC
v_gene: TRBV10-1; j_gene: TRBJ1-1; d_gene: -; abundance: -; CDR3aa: CASSDRGGRQSLIEAFF; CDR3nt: TGCGCCAGCAGTGACCGGGGGGGGAGACAGAGCCTAATTGAAGCTTTCTTT
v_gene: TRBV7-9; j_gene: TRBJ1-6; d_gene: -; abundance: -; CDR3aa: CASSSGAYNSPLHF; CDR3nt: TGTGCCAGCAGCTCCGGAGCCTATAATTCACCCCTCCACTTT
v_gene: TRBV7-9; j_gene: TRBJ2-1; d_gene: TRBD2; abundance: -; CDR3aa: CASSLVLAGAAYNEQFF; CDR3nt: TGTGCCAGCAGCTTAGTGCTAGCGGGGGCCGCCTACAATGAGCAGTTCTTC
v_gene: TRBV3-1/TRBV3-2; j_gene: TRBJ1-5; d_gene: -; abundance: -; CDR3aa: CASSQELSNQPQHF; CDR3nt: TGTGCCAGCAGCCAAGAACTTAGCAATCAGCCCCAGCATTTT
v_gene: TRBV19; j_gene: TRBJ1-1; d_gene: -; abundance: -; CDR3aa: CASSIGRGYRRVNTEAFF; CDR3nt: TGTGCCAGTAGTATTGGGAGGGGTTATCGGAGGGTGAACACTGAAGCTTTCTTT
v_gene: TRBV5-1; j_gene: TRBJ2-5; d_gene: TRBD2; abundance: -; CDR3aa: CASSQNGGAGQETQYF; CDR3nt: TGCGCCAGCAGCCAGAACGGGGGGGCCGGGCAAGAGACCCAGTACTTC
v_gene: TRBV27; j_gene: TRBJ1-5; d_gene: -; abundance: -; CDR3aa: CASRRGLRGNQPQHF; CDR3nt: TGTGCCAGCAGACGCGGTCTACGGGGCAATCAGCCCCAGCATTTT
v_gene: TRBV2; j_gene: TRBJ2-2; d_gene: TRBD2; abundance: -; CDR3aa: CASSLRLAGGNTGELFF; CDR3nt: TGTGCCAGCAGCCTTCGACTAGCGGGGGGTAATACCGGGGAGCTGTTTTTT
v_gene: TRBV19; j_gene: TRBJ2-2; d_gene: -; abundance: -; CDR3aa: CASMAGPYNTGELFF; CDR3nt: TGTGCCAGTATGGCGGGACCCTACAACACCGGGGAGCTGTTTTTT
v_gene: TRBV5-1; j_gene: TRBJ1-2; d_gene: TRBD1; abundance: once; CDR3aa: CASSFTGQGGNGYTF; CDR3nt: TGCGCCAGCAGCTTTACGGGACAGGGAGGAAATGGCTACACCTTC
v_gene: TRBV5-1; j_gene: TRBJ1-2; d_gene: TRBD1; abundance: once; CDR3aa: CASSLTGVDYGYTF; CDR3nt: TGCGCCAGCAGCTTGACAGGGGTGGACTATGGCTACACCTTC
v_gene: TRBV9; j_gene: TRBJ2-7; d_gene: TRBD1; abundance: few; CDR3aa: CASSDSDRVSYEQYF; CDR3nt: TGTGCCAGCAGCGATAGCGACAGGGTTTCCTACGAGCAGTACTTC
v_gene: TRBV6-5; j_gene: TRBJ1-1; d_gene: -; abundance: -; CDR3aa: CASRNYDGGFTFF; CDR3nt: TGTGCCAGCAGGAATTATGATGGGGGGTTTACTTTCTTT
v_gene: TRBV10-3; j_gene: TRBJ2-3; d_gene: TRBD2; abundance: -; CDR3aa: CAISEGTSSITDTQYF; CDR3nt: TGTGCCATCAGTGAGGGGACTAGCAGCATCACAGATACGCAGTATTTT
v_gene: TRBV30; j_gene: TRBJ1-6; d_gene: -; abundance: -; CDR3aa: CAWSNTFNSPLHF; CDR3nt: TGTGCCTGGAGTAATACCTTTAATTCACCCCTCCACTTT
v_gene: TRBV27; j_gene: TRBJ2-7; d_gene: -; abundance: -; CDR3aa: CASRPSGGAYYEQYF; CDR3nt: TGTGCCAGCAGACCTTCCGGGGGAGCTTACTACGAGCAGTACTTC
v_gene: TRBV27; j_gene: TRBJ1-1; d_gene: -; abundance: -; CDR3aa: CASSSLHGTEAFF; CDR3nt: TGTGCCAGCAGCTCTCTCCACGGCACTGAAGCTTTCTTT
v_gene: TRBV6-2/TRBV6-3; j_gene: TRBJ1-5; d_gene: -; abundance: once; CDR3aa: CASSLRGSSNQPQHF; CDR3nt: TGTGCCAGCAGTTTGCGGGGGTCCAGCAATCAGCCCCAGCATTTT
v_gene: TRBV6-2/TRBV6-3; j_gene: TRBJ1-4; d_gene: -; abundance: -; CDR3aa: CASSSPRTSANEKLFF; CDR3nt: TGTGCCAGCAGTTCCCCCAGGACCAGTGCTAATGAAAAACTGTTTTTT
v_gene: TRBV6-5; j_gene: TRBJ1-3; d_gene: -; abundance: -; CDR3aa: CASSYGSDTSGNTIYF; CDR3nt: TGTGCCAGCAGTTATGGGTCAGATACCTCTGGAAACACCATATATTTT
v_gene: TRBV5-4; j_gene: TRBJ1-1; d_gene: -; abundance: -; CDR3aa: CASSPGQGYTEAFF; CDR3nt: TGTGCCAGCAGCCCAGGCCAGGGATACACTGAAGCTTTCTTT
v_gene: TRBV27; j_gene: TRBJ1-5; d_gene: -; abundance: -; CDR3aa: CASSKGGGSNQPQHF; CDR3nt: TGTGCCAGCAGCAAAGGTGGCGGATCTAATCAGCCCCAGCATTTT
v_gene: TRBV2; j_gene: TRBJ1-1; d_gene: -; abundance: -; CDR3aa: CASSVHPNTEAFF; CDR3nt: TGTGCCAGCAGTGTTCACCCGAACACTGAAGCTTTCTTT
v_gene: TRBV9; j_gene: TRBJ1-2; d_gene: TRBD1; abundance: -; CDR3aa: CASGPGQGYYGYTF; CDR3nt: TGTGCCAGCGGACCGGGACAGGGCTACTATGGCTACACCTTC
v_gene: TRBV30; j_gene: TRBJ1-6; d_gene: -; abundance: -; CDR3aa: CAWNSDRYNSPLHF; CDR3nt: TGTGCCTGGAACTCGGACAGATATAATTCACCCCTCCACTTT
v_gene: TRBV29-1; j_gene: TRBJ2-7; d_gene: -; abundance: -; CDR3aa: CSVEGPYEQYF; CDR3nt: TGCAGCGTTGAAGGACCCTACGAGCAGTACTTC
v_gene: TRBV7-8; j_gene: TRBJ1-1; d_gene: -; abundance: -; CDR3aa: CASSLGIRRQGRTEAFF; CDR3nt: TGTGCCAGCAGCTTAGGGATCAGGAGGCAGGGAAGGACTGAAGCTTTCTTT
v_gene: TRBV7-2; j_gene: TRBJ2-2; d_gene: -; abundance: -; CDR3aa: CASSPGRGSTGELFF; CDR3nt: TGTGCCAGCAGCCCCGGAAGAGGGTCGACCGGGGAGCTGTTTTTT
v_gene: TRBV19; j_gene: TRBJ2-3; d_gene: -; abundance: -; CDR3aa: CASSRDRTIKQYF; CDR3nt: TGTGCCAGTAGTCGGGATAGGACTATCAAGCAGTATTTT
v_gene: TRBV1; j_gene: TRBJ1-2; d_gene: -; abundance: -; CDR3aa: CTSSQDWRPRLASYGYTF; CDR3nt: TGCACCAGCAGCCAAGATTGGAGACCGCGGCTGGCCTCCTATGGCTACACCTTC